This TCR beta chain emerged from a study of cytomegalovirus exposure and HLA in healthy donors. Overall study results and limits: Reports indicate that TCR beta sequences accurately predicted the HLA-A and HLA-B alleles of most subjects. Whilst most TCR sequences proved rare, a subset of public TCRs occurred across many donors.

On this clone: The target antigen is unknown.

In the PCR, 60 Vbeta and 13 Jbeta primers were used. Profiled with immunoSEQ multiplex PCR; TCRdb holds only in-frame clones, not every one. This sample has about 210,000 clones; over 65% occur once, and the top ten carry 3.4%. V lost 4 bases to trimming and J lost 0 bases; unmatched junction nucleotides: 5. CDR1 and CDR2 from the germline V gene are SGHRS and YFSETQ. CDR3 size: 16 residues. The sequenced sample consisted of PBMCs. This TCR was recovered from a man between 40 and 49 years old in good health and CMV-seropositive. This rearrangement joins TRBV5-1 to TRBJ2-3, with TRBD2 identical over 10 bases. CDR3 nucleotides: TGCGCCAGCAGCGTCACGACTAGCGGGAGCACAGATACGCAGTATTTT. It codes for CASSVTTSGSTDTQYF.